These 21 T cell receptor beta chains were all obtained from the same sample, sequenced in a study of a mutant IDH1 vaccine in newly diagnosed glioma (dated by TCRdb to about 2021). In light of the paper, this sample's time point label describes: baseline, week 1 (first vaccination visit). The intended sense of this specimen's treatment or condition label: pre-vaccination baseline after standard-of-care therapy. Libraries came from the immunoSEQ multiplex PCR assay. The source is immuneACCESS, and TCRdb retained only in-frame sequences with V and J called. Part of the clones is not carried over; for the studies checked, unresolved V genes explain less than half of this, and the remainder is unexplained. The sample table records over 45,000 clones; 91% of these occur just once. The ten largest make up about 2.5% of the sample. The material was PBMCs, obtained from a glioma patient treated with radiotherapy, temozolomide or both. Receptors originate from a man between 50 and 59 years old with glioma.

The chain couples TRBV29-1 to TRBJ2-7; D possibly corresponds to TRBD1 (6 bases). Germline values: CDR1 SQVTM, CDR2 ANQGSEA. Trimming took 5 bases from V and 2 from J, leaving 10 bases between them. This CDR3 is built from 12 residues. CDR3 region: CSVTRGTYEQYF. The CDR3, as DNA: TGCAGCGTTACCAGGGGCACCTACGAGCAGTACTTC.

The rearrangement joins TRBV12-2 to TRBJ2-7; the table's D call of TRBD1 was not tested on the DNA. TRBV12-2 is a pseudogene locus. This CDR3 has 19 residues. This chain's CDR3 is CASRLLDRASIFIPYEQYF. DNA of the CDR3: TGTGCAAGTCGCTTACTGGACAGGGCCTCGATATTTATTCCCTACGAGCAGTACTTC.

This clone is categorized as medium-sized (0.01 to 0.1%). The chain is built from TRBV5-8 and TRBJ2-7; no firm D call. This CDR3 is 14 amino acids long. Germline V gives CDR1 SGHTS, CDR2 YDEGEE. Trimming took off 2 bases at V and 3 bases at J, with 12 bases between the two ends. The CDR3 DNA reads TGTGCCAGCAGCTTTGGCCCGGGTGGCTACGAGCAGTACTTC. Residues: CASSFGPGGYEQYF.

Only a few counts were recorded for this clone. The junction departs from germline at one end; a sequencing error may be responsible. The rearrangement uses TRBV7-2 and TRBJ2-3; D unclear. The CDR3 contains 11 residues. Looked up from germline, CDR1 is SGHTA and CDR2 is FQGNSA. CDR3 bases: TGTGCCAGCAGCTTTTCCCAGGTTGCGGATTTT. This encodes CASSFSQVADF.

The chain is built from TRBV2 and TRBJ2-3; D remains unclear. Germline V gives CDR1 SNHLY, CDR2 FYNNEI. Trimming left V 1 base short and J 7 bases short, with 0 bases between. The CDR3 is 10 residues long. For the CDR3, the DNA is TGTGCCAGCAGTGAAGATACGCAGTATTTT. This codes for CASSEDTQYF.

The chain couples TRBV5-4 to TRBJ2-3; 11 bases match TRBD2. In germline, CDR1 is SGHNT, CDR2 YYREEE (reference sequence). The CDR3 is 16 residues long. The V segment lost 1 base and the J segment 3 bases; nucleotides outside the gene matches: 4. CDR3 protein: CASSLQLAGATDTQYF. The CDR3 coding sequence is TGTGCCAGCAGCTTGCAACTAGCGGGAGCAACAGATACGCAGTATTTT.

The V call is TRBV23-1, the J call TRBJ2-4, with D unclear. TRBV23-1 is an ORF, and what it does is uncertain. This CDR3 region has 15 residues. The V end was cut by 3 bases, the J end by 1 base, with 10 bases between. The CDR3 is CASSHFSAAKNIQYF. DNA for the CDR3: TGCGCCAGCAGTCATTTTTCCGCTGCCAAAAACATTCAGTACTTC.

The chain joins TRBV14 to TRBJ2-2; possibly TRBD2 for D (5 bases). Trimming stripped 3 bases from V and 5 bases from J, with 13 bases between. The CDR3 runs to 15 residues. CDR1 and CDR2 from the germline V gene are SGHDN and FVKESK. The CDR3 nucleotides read TGTGCCAGCAGCCAGGACTTGGTGGGGACCGGGGAGCTGTTTTTT. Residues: CASSQDLVGTGELFF.

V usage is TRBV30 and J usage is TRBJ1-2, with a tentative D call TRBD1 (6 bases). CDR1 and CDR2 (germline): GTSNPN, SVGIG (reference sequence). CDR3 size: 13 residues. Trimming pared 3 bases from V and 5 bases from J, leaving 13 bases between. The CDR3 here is CAWSDGQGYGYTF. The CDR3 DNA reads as TGTGCCTGGAGCGACGGGCAGGGGTATGGCTACACCTTC.

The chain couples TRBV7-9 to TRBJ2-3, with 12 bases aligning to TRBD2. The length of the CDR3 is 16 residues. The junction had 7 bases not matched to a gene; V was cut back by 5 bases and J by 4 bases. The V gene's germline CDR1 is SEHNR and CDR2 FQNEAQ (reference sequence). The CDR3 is CASSLGLAGRADTQYF. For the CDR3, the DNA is TGTGCCAGCAGCCTAGGACTAGCGGGGAGGGCAGATACGCAGTATTTT.

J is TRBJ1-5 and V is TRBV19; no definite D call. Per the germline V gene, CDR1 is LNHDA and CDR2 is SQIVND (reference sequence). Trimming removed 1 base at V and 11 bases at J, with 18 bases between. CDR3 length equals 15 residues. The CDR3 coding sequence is TGTGCCAGTAGTATAGGAGAAACGGGTTATAGGTCCCAGCATTTT. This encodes CASSIGETGYRSQHF. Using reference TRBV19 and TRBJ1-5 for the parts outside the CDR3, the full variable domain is DGGITQSPKYLFRKEGQNVTLSCEQNLNHDAMYWYRQDPGQGLRLIYYSQIVNDFQKGDIAEGYSVSREKKESFPLTVTSAQKNPTAFYLCASSIGETGYRSQHFGDGTRLSIL.

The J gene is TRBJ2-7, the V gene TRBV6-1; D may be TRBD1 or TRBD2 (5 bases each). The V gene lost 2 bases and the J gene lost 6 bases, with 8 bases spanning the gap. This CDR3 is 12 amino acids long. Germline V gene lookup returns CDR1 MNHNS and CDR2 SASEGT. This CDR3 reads CASSEWDPEQYF. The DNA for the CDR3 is TGTGCCAGCAGTGAATGGGACCCCGAGCAGTACTTC.

Here the CDR3 reads CASSTRGKGYGYTF. The CDR3 DNA follows: TGTGCCAGCAGCACGAGGGGAAAAGGGTATGGCTACACCTTC. J is TRBJ1-2 and V is TRBV28; tentatively, D is TRBD1 (5 bases). The CDR3 length is 14 residues. In germline, CDR1 is MDHEN, CDR2 SYDVKM. The germline V and J ends were trimmed by 6 bases and 5 bases, with 16 bases remaining between them.

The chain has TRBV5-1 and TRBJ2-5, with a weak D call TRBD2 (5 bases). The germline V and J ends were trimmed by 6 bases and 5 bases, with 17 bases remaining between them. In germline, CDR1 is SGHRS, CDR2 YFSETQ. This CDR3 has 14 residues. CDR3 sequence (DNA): TGCGCCAGCATGGACGCTGGAGGTCGGGAGACCCAGTACTTC. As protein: CASMDAGGRETQYF.

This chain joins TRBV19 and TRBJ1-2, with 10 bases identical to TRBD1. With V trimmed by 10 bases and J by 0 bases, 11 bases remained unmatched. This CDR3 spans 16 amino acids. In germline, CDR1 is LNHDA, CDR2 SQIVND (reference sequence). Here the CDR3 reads CATQRGQGKANYGYTF. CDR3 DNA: TGTGCCACACAGAGGGGACAGGGGAAAGCTAACTATGGCTACACCTTC.

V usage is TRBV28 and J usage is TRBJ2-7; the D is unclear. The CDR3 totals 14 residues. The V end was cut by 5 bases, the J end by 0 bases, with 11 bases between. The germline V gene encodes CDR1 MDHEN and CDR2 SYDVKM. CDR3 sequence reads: CASSPSGASYEQYF. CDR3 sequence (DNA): TGTGCCAGCAGTCCGTCAGGAGCCTCCTACGAGCAGTACTTC.

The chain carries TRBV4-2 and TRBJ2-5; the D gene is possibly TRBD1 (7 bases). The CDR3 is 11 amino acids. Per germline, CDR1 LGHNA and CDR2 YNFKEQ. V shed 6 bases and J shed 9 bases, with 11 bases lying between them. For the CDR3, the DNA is TGTGCCAGCAGTGACAGGGAGGCCCAGTACTTC. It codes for CASSDREAQYF.

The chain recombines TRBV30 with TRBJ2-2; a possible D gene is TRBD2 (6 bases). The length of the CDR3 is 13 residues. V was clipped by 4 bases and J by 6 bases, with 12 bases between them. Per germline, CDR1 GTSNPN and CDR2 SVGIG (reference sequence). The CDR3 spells CAWNPGLPGELFF. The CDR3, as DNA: TGTGCCTGGAACCCCGGACTACCCGGGGAGCTGTTTTTT.

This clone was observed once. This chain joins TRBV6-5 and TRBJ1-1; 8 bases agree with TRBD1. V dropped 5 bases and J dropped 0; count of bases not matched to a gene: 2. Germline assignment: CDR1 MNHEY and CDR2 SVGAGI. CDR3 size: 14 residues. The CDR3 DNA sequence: TGTGCCAGCAGTAGGACAGGGATGAACACTGAAGCTTTCTTT. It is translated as CASSRTGMNTEAFF.

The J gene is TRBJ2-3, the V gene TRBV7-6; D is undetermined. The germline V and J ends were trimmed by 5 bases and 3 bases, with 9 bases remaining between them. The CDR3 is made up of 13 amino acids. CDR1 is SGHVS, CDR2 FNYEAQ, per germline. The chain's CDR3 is CASSPLRTDTQYF. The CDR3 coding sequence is TGTGCCAGCAGCCCCCTCAGGACAGATACGCAGTATTTT.

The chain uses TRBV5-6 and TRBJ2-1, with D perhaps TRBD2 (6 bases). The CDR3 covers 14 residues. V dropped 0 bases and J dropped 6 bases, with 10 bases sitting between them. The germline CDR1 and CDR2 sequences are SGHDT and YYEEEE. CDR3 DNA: TGTGCCAGCAGCTTGGGACTAGATCTCAATGAGCAGTTCTTC. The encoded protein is CASSLGLDLNEQFF.